This section outlines one T cell receptor (beta chain) sequence together with its context. This sample was included in a study of T-cell memory formation after mild COVID-19. Whole-study context: Most TCR clusters belonged to a single donor.

TCRdb reprocessed the 5' RACE reads via MiXCR and lists one record per CDR3 protein. The profile shows approximately 110,000 distinct CDR3 sequences, 22% of them singletons. CDR3 length: 14 amino acids. Unmatched junction bases numbered 3, after V lost 2 bases and J lost 3 bases. CDR1 is SGHDT, CDR2 YYEEEE, per germline. This sequence joins TRBV5-6 and TRBJ2-7; TRBD1 aligns across 9 bases. This sequence was found in a man younger than 35 who had mild COVID-19 (a few samples of this study predate the infection). Cell type and time point are not known. The sample comprised PBMCs or a T cell subset sorted from them (not recorded which). The CDR3 DNA follows: TGTGCCAGCAGCTTCGGGACAGGGCACTACGAGCAGTACGTC. Encoded protein: CASSFGTGHYEQYV.